The sequence of this TCR beta chain was determined in a study of cytomegalovirus exposure and HLA in healthy donors. Only a few counts were recorded for this clone. Its antigen is unknown. The V gene's germline CDR1 is MDHEN and CDR2 SYDVKM. V was pared by 5 bases and J by 6 bases, with 13 bases between. CDR3 length: 13 amino acids. With 60 Vbeta and 13 Jbeta primers, the PCR was carried out. This table comes from immunoSEQ multiplex PCR, and its TCRdb copy is limited to in-frame clones, with some not included. The sample includes 150,000 or so clones, just over 75% of them seen just once. Study-wide points: In a later analysis, at a false discovery rate of 0.05, about 16,000 TCR beta sequences matched HLA alleles. In vitro experiments confirmed that a few CMV-associated chains were specific for CMV antigens. Generally TCR sequences proved uncommon, though certain public TCRs appeared in numerous donors.

This chain connects TRBV28 to TRBJ1-1, with D perhaps matching TRBD1 (6 bases). This clonotype originated in a woman aged 40-49 years in good health and CMV-seronegative. The material sequenced was PBMCs. CDR3 coding DNA: TGTGCCAGCAGTGCCAGGGGAGGGGCTGAAGCTTTCTTT. This gives the protein CASSARGGAEAFF.